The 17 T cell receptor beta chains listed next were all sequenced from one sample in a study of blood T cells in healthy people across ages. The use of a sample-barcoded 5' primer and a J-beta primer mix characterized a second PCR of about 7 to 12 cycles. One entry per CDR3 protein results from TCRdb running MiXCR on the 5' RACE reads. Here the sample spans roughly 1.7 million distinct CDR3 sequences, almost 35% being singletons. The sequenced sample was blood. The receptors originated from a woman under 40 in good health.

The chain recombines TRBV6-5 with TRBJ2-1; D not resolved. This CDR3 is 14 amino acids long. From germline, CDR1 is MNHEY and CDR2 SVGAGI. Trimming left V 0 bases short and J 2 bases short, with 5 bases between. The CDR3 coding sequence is TGTGCCAGCAGTTACTCGAAGGCCTACAATGAGCAGTTCTTC. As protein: CASSYSKAYNEQFF.

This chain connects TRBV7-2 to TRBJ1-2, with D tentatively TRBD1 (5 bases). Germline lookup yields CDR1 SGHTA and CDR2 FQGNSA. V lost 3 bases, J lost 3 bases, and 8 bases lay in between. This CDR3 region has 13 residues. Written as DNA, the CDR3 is TGTGCCAGCAGCTTCCCGGGGGACTATGGCTACACCTTC. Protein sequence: CASSFPGDYGYTF.

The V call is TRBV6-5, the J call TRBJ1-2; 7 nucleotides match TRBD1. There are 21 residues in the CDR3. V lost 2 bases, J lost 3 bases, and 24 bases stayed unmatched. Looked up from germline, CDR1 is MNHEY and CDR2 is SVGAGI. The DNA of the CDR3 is TGTGCCAGCAGTTACGGCAGGGGGAACGGAGCAGGGTTGACGCTAGACTATGGCTACACCTTC. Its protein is CASSYGRGNGAGLTLDYGYTF.

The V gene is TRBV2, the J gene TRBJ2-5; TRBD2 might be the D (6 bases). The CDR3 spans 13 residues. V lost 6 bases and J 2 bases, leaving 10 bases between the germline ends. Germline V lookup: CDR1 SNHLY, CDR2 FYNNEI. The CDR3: CASRRDGQETQYF. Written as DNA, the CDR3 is TGTGCCAGCAGGCGGGACGGACAAGAGACCCAGTACTTC.

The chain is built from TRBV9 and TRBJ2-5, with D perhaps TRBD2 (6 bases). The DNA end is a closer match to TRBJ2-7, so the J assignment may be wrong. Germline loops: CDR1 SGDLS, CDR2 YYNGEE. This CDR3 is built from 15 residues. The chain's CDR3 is CASSAGTGTSYEQYF. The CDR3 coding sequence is TGTGCCAGCAGCGCCGGGACTGGTACCTCCTACGAGCAGTACTTC.

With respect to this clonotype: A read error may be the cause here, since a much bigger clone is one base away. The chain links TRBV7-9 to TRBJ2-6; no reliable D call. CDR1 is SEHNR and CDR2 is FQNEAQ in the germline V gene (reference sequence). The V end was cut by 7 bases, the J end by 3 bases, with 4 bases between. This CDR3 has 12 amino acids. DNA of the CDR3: TGTGCCAGCAACGTTGGGGCCAACGTCCTGACTTTC. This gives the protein CASNVGANVLTF. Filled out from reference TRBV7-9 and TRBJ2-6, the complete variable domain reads DTGVSQNPRHKITKRGQNVTFRCDPISEHNRLYWYRQTLGQGPEFLTYFQNEAQLEKSRLLSDRFSAERPKGSFSTLEIQRTEQGDSAMYLCASNVGANVLTFGAGSRLTVL.

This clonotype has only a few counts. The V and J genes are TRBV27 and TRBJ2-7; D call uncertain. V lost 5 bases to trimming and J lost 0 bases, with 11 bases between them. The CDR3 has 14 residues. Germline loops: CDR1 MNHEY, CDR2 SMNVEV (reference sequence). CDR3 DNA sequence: TGTGCCAGCAGTCTCCGTGGGCCCTCCTACGAGCAGTACTTC. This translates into CASSLRGPSYEQYF.

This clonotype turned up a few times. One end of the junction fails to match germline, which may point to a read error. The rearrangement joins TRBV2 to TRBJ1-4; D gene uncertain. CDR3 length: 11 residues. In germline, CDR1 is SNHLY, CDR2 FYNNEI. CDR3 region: CASGEAGKLFF. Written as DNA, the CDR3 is TGTGCCAGCGGTGAAGCGGGAAAACTGTTTTTT.

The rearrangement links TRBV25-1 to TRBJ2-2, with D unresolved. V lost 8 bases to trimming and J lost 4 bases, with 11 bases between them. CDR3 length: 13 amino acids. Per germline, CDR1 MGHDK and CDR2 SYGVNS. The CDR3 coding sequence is TGTGCCAGCGCGATTTCGGGCACCGGGGAGCTGTTTTTT. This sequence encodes CASAISGTGELFF.

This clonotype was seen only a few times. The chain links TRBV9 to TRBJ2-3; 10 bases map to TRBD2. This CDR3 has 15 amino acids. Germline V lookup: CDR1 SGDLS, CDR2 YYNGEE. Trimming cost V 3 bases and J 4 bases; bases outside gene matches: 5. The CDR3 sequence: CASSESGGAADTQYF. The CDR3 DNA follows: TGTGCCAGCAGCGAAAGCGGGGGGGCGGCAGATACGCAGTATTTT.

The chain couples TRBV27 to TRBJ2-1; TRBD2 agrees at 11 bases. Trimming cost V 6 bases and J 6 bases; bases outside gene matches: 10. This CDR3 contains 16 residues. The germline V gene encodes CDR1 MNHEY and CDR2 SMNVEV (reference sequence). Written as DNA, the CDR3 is TGTGCCAGCAGCCACCCACTAGCGGGAGACGTCAATGAGCAGTTCTTC. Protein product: CASSHPLAGDVNEQFF.

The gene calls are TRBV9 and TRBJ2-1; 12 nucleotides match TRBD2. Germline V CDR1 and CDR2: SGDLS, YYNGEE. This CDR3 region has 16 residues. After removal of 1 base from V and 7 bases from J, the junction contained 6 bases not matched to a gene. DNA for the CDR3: TGTGCCAGCAGCGTAAAGACTAGCGGGGGTGGGAATGAGCAGTTCTTC. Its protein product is CASSVKTSGGGNEQFF. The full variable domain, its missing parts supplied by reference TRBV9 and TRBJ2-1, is DSGVTQTPKHLITATGQRVTLRCSPRSGDLSVYWYQQSLDQGLQFLIQYYNGEERAKGNILERFSAQQFPDLHSELNLSSLELGDSALYFCASSVKTSGGGNEQFFGPGTRLTVL.

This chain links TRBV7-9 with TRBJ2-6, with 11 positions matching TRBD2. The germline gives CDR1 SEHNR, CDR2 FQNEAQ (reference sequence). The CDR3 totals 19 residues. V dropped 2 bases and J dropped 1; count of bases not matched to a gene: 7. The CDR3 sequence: CASSLTTSGGSSGANVLTF. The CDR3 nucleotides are TGTGCCAGCAGCTTAACAACTAGCGGGGGATCATCTGGGGCCAACGTCCTGACTTTC. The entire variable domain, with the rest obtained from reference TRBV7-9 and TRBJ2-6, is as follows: DTGVSQNPRHKITKRGQNVTFRCDPISEHNRLYWYRQTLGQGPEFLTYFQNEAQLEKSRLLSDRFSAERPKGSFSTLEIQRTEQGDSAMYLCASSLTTSGGSSGANVLTFGAGSRLTVL.

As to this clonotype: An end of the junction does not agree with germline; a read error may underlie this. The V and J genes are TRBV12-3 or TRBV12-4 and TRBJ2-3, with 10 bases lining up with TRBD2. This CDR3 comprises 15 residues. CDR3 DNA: TGTGCCAGCAGGATAGCGGGGGGAAGGACAGATGCGCAGTATTTT. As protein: CASRIAGGRTDAQYF.

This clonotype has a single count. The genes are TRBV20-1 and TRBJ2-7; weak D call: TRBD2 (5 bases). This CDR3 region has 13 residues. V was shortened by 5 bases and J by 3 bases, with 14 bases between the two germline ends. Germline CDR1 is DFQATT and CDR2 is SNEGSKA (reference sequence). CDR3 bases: TGCAGTGCTTATATTCGGGGATACTACGAGCAGTACTTC. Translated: CSAYIRGYYEQYF.

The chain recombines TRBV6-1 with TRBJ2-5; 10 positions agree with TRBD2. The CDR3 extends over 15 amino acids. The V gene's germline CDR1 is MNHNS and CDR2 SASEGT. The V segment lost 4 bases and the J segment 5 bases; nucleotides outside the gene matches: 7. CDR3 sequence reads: CASSALAGEGETQYF. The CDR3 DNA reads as TGTGCCAGCAGTGCCCTAGCGGGAGAGGGGGAGACCCAGTACTTC.

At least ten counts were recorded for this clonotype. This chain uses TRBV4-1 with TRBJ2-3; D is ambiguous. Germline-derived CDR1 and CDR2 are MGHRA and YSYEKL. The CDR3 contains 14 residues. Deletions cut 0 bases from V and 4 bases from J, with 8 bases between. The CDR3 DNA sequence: TGCGCCAGCAGCCAAGATCCGAGATCAGATACGCAGTATTTT. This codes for CASSQDPRSDTQYF.